A single sample gave rise to the 30 T cell receptor beta chains below, sequenced in a study of vaccination and CD4 T cells after COVID-19. No antigen is known for these receptors. The sample's time point: late sampling 161 to 241 days after vaccination in three convalescent patients. The treatment here: approximately nine-day PBMC culture with coronavirus spike peptide pools or control peptides (ViraFEST assay). Sequence data for DNA of cultured CD4+ T cells were generated by the Oncomine TCR Beta short-read assay. TCRdb fed the PCR reads into MiXCR, producing one record per CDR3 protein. Seen here are around 26,000 distinct CDR3 sequences, 41% observed once, and the top ten hold about 5.2%. The material was CD4+ T cells from blood, cultured in vitro, obtained about 7 months after SARS-CoV-2 vaccination. The receptor set was obtained from a human donor who had recovered from COVID-19.

The rearrangement joins TRBV7-9 to TRBJ2-3; D is uncertain. Germline CDR1 is SEHNR and CDR2 is FQNEAQ (reference sequence). Trimming left V 3 bases short and J 4 bases short, with 11 bases between. CDR3 length equals 14 residues. The CDR3 nucleotides read TGTGCCAGCAGCTTTTCCAGTGGGGCAGATACGCAGTATTTT. Translated: CASSFSSGADTQYF.

The chain is built from TRBV28 and TRBJ2-7; the D is unclear. The V end was cut by 0 bases, the J end by 3 bases, with 3 bases between. Germline-derived CDR1 and CDR2 are MDHEN and SYDVKM. The CDR3 loop spans 12 amino acids. This chain's CDR3 is CASSLWGYEQYF. CDR3 DNA sequence: TGTGCCAGCAGTTTATGGGGCTACGAGCAGTACTTC.

This clonotype was observed a few times. CDR3 bases: TGCAGTGCTAGAGATCAAGGCAGCATCAAGCCCCAGCATTTT. Residues: CSARDQGSIKPQHF. V usage is TRBV20-1 and J usage is TRBJ1-5; D is ambiguous. V was pared by 0 bases and J by 8 bases, with 14 bases between. The CDR3 has 14 amino acids. Germline CDR1 DFQATT, CDR2 SNEGSKA (reference sequence).

The DNA of the CDR3 is TGTGCCAGCAGCCTCGGGACTAGCGGGAGGGAGGGAGAGACCCAGTACTTC. Protein product: CASSLGTSGREGETQYF. V is TRBV7-2 and J is TRBJ2-5, with 16 bases lining up with TRBD2. The ends lost 5 bases at V and 4 bases at J; junction bases unmatched: 7. CDR1 and CDR2 from the germline V gene are SGHTA and FQGNSA. The CDR3 has 17 residues. The whole variable domain, remainder taken from reference TRBV7-2 and TRBJ2-5, is GAGVSQSPSNKVTEKGKDVELRCDPISGHTALYWYRQSLGQGLEFLIYFQGNSAPDKSGLPSDRFSAERTGGSVSTLTIQRTQQEDSAVYLCASSLGTSGREGETQYFGPGTRLLVL.

This clonotype was counted between two and nine times. The V and J genes are TRBV24-1 and TRBJ2-3; no firm D call. The CDR3 is 16 residues long. Trimming removed 4 bases from V and 0 bases from J, with 13 bases in between. CDR1 is KGHDR and CDR2 is SFDVKD in the germline V gene. CDR3 loop: CATSDVDTASTDTQYF. CDR3 bases: TGTGCCACCAGTGACGTTGACACAGCTAGCACAGATACGCAGTATTTT.

V gene TRBV19 combines with J gene TRBJ2-1; a weak D match, TRBD2 (6 bases). The CDR3 covers 12 residues. Germline assignment: CDR1 LNHDA and CDR2 SQIVND (reference sequence). V dropped 3 bases and J dropped 13 bases, with 13 bases sitting between them. CDR3 bases: TGTGCCAGTAGTATCGGCGGGATGCGTCAGTTCTTC. Its translation is CASSIGGMRQFF.

This chain connects TRBV20-1 to TRBJ2-5, with 12 positions matching TRBD2. This CDR3 region has 14 residues. J was trimmed by 4 bases and V by 4 bases; bases with no gene match: 4. CDR1 DFQATT and CDR2 SNEGSKA come from the germline V gene (reference sequence). In DNA form, the CDR3 reads TGCAGTGCTACTAGCGGGAGGGCCTCAGAGACCCAGTACTTC. Encoded protein: CSATSGRASETQYF.

This clonotype was seen only a few times. Here the CDR3 DNA reads TGTGCCAGCAGTTACTCCGGACTAACAGGCCGTGGAGACGAGCAGTACTTC. This sequence encodes CASSYSGLTGRGDEQYF. The gene calls are TRBV6-5 and TRBJ2-7, with D perhaps matching TRBD2 (6 bases). From germline, CDR1 is MNHEY and CDR2 SVGAGI. Deletions cut 0 bases from V and 5 bases from J, with 20 bases between. The CDR3 contains 17 residues.

The V call is TRBV20-1, the J call TRBJ1-5; TRBD1 matches 9 bases. The V and J ends lost 4 bases and 0 bases, in that order; junction bases with no gene match: 4. This CDR3 is 15 amino acids long. Germline loops: CDR1 DFQATT, CDR2 SNEGSKA (reference sequence). CDR3: CSANRGPNSNQPQHF. In DNA form, the CDR3 reads TGCAGTGCTAACAGGGGGCCAAATAGCAATCAGCCCCAGCATTTT.

The chain combines TRBV7-9 with TRBJ1-2; no reliable D call. The CDR3 runs 13 residues. Germline V gene data show CDR1 as SEHNR and CDR2 as FQNEAQ (reference sequence). Trimming took off 2 bases at V and 4 bases at J, with 8 bases between the two ends. CDR3 nucleotides: TGTGCCAGCAGCTTAAACAGCGTCTATGGCTACACCTTC. Translated: CASSLNSVYGYTF.

This chain joins TRBV9 and TRBJ2-5, with D perhaps being TRBD1 or TRBD2 (6 bases each). The germline V gene encodes CDR1 SGDLS and CDR2 YYNGEE. V lost 4 bases and J 2 bases, leaving 21 bases between the germline ends. The length of the CDR3 is 17 residues. Written as DNA, the CDR3 is TGTGCCAGCAGCCCCCAAAGGAGGGGGTGGAGGCAAGAGACCCAGTACTTC. This encodes CASSPQRRGWRQETQYF. Supplemented by reference TRBV9 and TRBJ2-5, the full variable domain reads DSGVTQTPKHLITATGQRVTLRCSPRSGDLSVYWYQQSLDQGLQFLIQYYNGEERAKGNILERFSAQQFPDLHSELNLSSLELGDSALYFCASSPQRRGWRQETQYFGPGTRLLVL.

The rearrangement links TRBV2 to TRBJ2-1, with D unresolved. Germline loops: CDR1 SNHLY, CDR2 FYNNEI. CDR3 length: 12 residues. The ends were cut back, 9 bases at V and 4 bases at J, with 10 bases in the middle. The CDR3 DNA reads as TGTGCCAGGGGTACTGAGTACAATGAGCAGTTCTTC. It is translated as CARGTEYNEQFF.

This clonotype has just a few counts. This rearrangement joins TRBV7-9 to TRBJ1-2, with D uncertain. V was clipped by 2 bases and J by 2 bases, with 9 bases between them. The length of the CDR3 is 14 residues. From germline, CDR1 is SEHNR and CDR2 FQNEAQ (reference sequence). The CDR3 protein is CASSLIPENYGYTF. In DNA, the CDR3 is TGTGCCAGCAGCTTAATCCCAGAGAACTATGGCTACACCTTC.

This clonotype was detected only a few times. The chain has TRBV20-1 and TRBJ2-3, with 7 positions matching TRBD2. J was trimmed by 3 bases and V by 0 bases; bases with no gene match: 6. CDR1 DFQATT and CDR2 SNEGSKA come from the germline V gene (reference sequence). The length of the CDR3 is 15 residues. The chain's CDR3 is CSARDRDSGTDTQYF. The CDR3 region has the DNA TGCAGTGCTAGAGATCGTGATAGCGGGACAGATACGCAGTATTTT.

The chain recombines TRBV15 with TRBJ2-6, with D possibly being TRBD2 (5 bases). The V and J ends lost 6 bases and 1 base respectively, with 7 bases between them. Germline lookup yields CDR1 LNHNV and CDR2 YYDKDF (reference sequence). The CDR3 covers 14 residues. This chain's CDR3 is CATSTSSGANVLTF. The CDR3 nucleotides are TGTGCCACCAGTACTAGTTCTGGGGCCAACGTCCTGACTTTC.

The chain couples TRBV15 to TRBJ2-3, with 10 bases lining up with TRBD2. CDR3 length equals 14 residues. Germline lookup yields CDR1 LNHNV and CDR2 YYDKDF (reference sequence). V dropped 6 bases and J dropped 5; count of bases not matched to a gene: 5. CDR3 sequence: CATRAGGRGDTQYF. In nucleotides, the CDR3 is TGTGCCACCAGAGCGGGGGGGAGAGGAGATACGCAGTATTTT.

This chain joins TRBV5-1 and TRBJ1-3; D ambiguous. CDR3 length equals 12 residues. Germline CDR1 is SGHRS and CDR2 is YFSETQ. Trimming shortened V by 4 bases and J by 8 bases, and 10 bases separated the two germline ends. The DNA of the CDR3 is TGCGCCAGCAGCAGGTCCTTCGACACCATATATTTT. It specifies CASSRSFDTIYF.

The rearrangement uses TRBV7-9 and TRBJ2-1; 7 bases align to TRBD1. Germline trimming cut 4 bases from V and 8 bases from J; bases unmatched to any gene: 8. This CDR3 spans 14 amino acids. Germline V CDR1 and CDR2: SEHNR, FQNEAQ (reference sequence). CDR3 DNA: TGTGCCAGCAGCTCGACGACAGGGAACGATGAGCAGTTCTTC. Protein: CASSSTTGNDEQFF.

This clonotype was detected only a few times. The chain uses TRBV15 and TRBJ2-1, with a possible D match to TRBD2 (6 bases). V was cut by 4 bases and J by 5 bases, with 21 bases left in between. The CDR3 has 17 amino acids. CDR1 and CDR2 from the germline V gene are LNHNV and YYDKDF (reference sequence). The CDR3 loop is CATSKNDWRDGDNEQFF. In DNA, the CDR3 is TGTGCCACCAGCAAAAACGATTGGCGGGACGGGGACAATGAGCAGTTCTTC.

J is TRBJ2-3 and V is TRBV15; D gene unclear. V was trimmed by 8 bases and J by 0 bases, leaving 15 bases between them. There are 15 residues in the CDR3. Germline V gene data show CDR1 as LNHNV and CDR2 as YYDKDF (reference sequence). This CDR3 reads CATSEGPTSTDTQYF. The CDR3 DNA reads as TGTGCCACCTCCGAAGGTCCTACTAGCACAGATACGCAGTATTTT. Drawing the rest from reference TRBV15 and TRBJ2-3, the complete variable domain is DAMVIQNPRYQVTQFGKPVTLSCSQTLNHNVMYWYQQKSSQAPKLLFHYYDKDFNNEADTPDNFQSRRPNTSFCFLDIRSPGLGDTAMYLCATSEGPTSTDTQYFGPGTRLTVL.

The chain has TRBV7-2 and TRBJ1-2, with 11 positions matching TRBD1. J lost 4 bases, V lost 1 base, and 2 bases had no gene match. This CDR3 contains 15 residues. Germline CDR1 is SGHTA and CDR2 is FQGNSA. CDR3 amino acids: CASSLGTGGAYGYTF. Written as DNA, the CDR3 is TGTGCCAGCAGCTTAGGGACAGGGGGCGCCTATGGCTACACCTTC.

V gene TRBV20-1 combines with J gene TRBJ2-7, with unresolved D. The CDR3 sequence is 10 residues long. The germline CDR1 and CDR2 sequences are DFQATT and SNEGSKA (reference sequence). V was cut by 1 base and J by 5 bases, with 3 bases left in between. As DNA, the CDR3 is TGCAGTGCTAGAGCCGACGAGCAGTACTTC. Translated: CSARADEQYF.

This clonotype has more than one count but fewer than ten. V gene TRBV20-1 combines with J gene TRBJ1-1, with 7 positions matching TRBD1. Germline CDR1 reads DFQATT; CDR2 reads SNEGSKA (reference sequence). CDR3 length: 13 residues. Unmatched junction bases numbered 13, after V lost 6 bases and J lost 9 bases. CDR3 region: CSARDSGYDKAFF. The CDR3 DNA is TGCAGTGCGAGGGACAGCGGGTACGATAAAGCTTTCTTT.

The table lists this clonotype with a few counts. The chain carries TRBV7-9 and TRBJ2-5; tentative D call: TRBD1 (5 bases). The CDR3 runs to 12 residues. Germline-derived CDR1 and CDR2 are SEHNR and FQNEAQ (reference sequence). V shed 8 bases and J shed 5 bases, with 12 bases lying between them. In nucleotides, the CDR3 is TGTGCCAGCGGTTGGGGCCGGGAGACCCAGTACTTC. It translates to CASGWGRETQYF.

This sequence joins TRBV2 and TRBJ1-2; the D gene is possibly TRBD1 (6 bases). The ends were cut back, 7 bases at V and 3 bases at J, with 18 bases in the middle. This CDR3 region has 15 residues. From germline, CDR1 is SNHLY and CDR2 FYNNEI. The CDR3 region is CASIGLQGPYYGYTF. The CDR3 coding sequence is TGTGCCAGCATTGGGCTTCAGGGGCCGTACTATGGCTACACCTTC.

The chain recombines TRBV6-1 with TRBJ2-1; D gene uncertain. This CDR3 region has 16 residues. Deletions cut 0 bases from V and 0 bases from J, with 9 bases between. Germline-derived CDR1 and CDR2 are MNHNS and SASEGT. In DNA form, the CDR3 reads TGTGCCAGCAGTGAAGCGCTTCTGATCTCCTACAATGAGCAGTTCTTC. It is translated as CASSEALLISYNEQFF.

This clonotype was seen more than once but under ten times. The CDR3 here is CSACTDSSNQPQHF. CDR3 sequence (DNA): TGCAGTGCTTGTACGGACAGTAGCAATCAGCCCCAGCATTTT. This chain joins TRBV20-1 and TRBJ1-5, with D possibly being TRBD1 (6 bases). Germline V gives CDR1 DFQATT, CDR2 SNEGSKA (reference sequence). The CDR3 runs 14 residues. V was clipped by 5 bases and J by 0 bases, with 11 bases between them.

This chain links TRBV27 with TRBJ2-7, with 7 nucleotides matching TRBD1. Germline assignment: CDR1 MNHEY and CDR2 SMNVEV (reference sequence). The CDR3 is made up of 15 amino acids. J was trimmed by 0 bases and V by 4 bases; bases with no gene match: 6. The CDR3 coding sequence is TGTGCCAGCAGTTCCTGGGACAGACACTCCTACGAGCAGTACTTC. It translates to CASSSWDRHSYEQYF.

In its sample, this clonotype was seen a few times. The chain combines TRBV19 with TRBJ1-5; TRBD1 aligns across 7 bases. The junction had 14 bases not matched to a gene; V was cut back by 5 bases and J by 4 bases. Germline V gene data show CDR1 as LNHDA and CDR2 as SQIVND (reference sequence). The length of the CDR3 is 17 residues. The CDR3 protein is CASSAPRQGVGNQPQHF. The CDR3, as DNA: TGTGCCAGTAGTGCCCCGAGACAGGGTGTAGGGAATCAGCCCCAGCATTTT.

The chain links TRBV20-1 to TRBJ2-5; D is uncertain. CDR1 and CDR2 (germline): DFQATT, SNEGSKA (reference sequence). The CDR3 runs 13 residues. Trimming cost V 1 base and J 4 bases, with 10 bases left between them. The CDR3 is CSARVLNGETQYF. Written as DNA, the CDR3 is TGCAGTGCTAGAGTATTAAACGGAGAGACCCAGTACTTC.